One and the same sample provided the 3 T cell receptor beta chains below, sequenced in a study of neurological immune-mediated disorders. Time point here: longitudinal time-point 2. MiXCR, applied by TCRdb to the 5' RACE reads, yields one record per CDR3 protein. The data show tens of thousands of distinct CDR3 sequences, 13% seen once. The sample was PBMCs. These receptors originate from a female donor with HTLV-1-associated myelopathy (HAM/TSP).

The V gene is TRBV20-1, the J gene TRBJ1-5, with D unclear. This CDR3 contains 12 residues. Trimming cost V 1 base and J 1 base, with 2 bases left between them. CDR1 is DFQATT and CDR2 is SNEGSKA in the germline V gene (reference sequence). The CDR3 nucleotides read TGCAGTGCTAGAGGGAGCAATCAGCCCCAGCATTTT. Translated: CSARGSNQPQHF.

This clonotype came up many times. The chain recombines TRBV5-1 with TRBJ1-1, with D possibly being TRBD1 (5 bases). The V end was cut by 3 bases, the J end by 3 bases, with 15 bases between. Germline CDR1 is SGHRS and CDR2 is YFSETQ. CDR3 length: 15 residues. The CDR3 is CASSSTGRSDTEAFF. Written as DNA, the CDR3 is TGCGCCAGCAGCTCGACGGGACGGTCAGACACTGAAGCTTTCTTT.

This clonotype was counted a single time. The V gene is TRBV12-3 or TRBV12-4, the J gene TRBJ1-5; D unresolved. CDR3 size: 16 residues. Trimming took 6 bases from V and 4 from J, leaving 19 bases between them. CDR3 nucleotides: TGTGCCAGCAGCGCCAGTTGGGGTAGTGGGAATCAGCCCCAGCATTTT. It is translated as CASSASWGSGNQPQHF.